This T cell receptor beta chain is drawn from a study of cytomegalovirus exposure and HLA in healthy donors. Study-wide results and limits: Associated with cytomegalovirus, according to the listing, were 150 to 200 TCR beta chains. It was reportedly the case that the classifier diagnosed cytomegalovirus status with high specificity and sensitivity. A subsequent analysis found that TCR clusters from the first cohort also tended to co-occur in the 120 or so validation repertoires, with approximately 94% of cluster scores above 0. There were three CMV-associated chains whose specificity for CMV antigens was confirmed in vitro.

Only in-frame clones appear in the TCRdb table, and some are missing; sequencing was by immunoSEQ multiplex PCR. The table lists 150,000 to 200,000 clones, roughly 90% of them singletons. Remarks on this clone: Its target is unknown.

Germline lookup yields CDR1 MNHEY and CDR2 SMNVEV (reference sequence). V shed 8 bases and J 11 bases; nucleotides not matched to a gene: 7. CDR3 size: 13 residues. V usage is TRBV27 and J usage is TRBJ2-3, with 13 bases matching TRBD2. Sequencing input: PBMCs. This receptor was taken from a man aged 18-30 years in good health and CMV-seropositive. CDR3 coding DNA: TGTGCCAGCCGTCGACTAGCGGGAGGTAGGCAGTATTTT. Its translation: CASRRLAGGRQYF.